The 3 T cell receptor beta chains reported below all come from one sample, sequenced in a study of CD8+CD57+ T cells in acquired aplastic anemia. Profiles of TCR beta VDJ and CDR3 were generated from a genomic DNA template. TCRdb recomputed calls from the reads with MiXCR, one row per CDR3 protein. The data show about 400,000 distinct CDR3 sequences, just under 70% seen once. The sequenced sample consisted of sorted CD4+, CD8+, or CD8+CD57+ T cells (not recorded which) from PBMCs. The receptors come from a human donor in good health, serving as a control.

Details on this clonotype: The final CDR3 position lacks the conserved phenylalanine or tryptophan, pointing to a likely read error. The gene calls are TRBV7-2 and TRBJ1-2; the D is unclear. CDR3 length: 13 residues. Trimming cost V 3 bases and J 9 bases, with 14 bases left between them. In germline, CDR1 is SGHTA, CDR2 FQGNSA. The CDR3 sequence is CASSFAPRYCYTT. As DNA, the CDR3 is TGTGCCAGCAGCTTCGCCCCTAGGTACTGCTACACCACC.

This clonotype was seen ten or more times. V is TRBV20-1 and J is TRBJ1-2; D is undetermined. The CDR3 runs 14 residues. Germline assignment: CDR1 DFQATT and CDR2 SNEGSKA (reference sequence). The V end lost 3 bases, the J end lost 0 bases, and 11 bases lay between the germline ends. The CDR3 coding sequence is TGCAGTGCTAGGAGGACGGCTTCTAACTATGGCTACACCTTC. It translates to CSARRTASNYGYTF.

Points on this clonotype: No conserved phenylalanine or tryptophan is present at the end of the CDR3, so a read error is the likely explanation. The DNA is left out, because the CDR3 cannot be placed on it with certainty; the CDR3 is given as TCRdb lists it. The rearrangement joins TRBV5-1 to TRBJ1-2; no check of the table's D call, TRBD1, against the DNA was made. The CDR3 adds up to 12 amino acids, both ends counted. CDR1 and CDR2 (germline): SGHRS, YFSETQ. The CDR3 is CASSSGTGENTL.